This TCR beta chain was identified during a study of T cell responses to AZD1222 COVID-19 vaccine. Study outcomes and limitations: Donor demographics were predominantly white British with a female majority; clonal diversity may be underestimated. Spike as a whole was targeted by vaccine-associated CD4 TCRs, dominant at 160-218 and 743-854. Two doses of AZD1222 preceded a rise in Spike-specific TCR breadth and depth.

Per the germline V gene, CDR1 is SGHVS and CDR2 is FQNEAQ. The ends were cut back, 5 bases at V and 8 bases at J, with 16 bases in the middle. This CDR3 is 14 amino acids long. Method: immunoSEQ multiplex PCR; TCRdb's copy keeps in-frame clones and lacks some. Found here are 55,000 to 65,000 clones, about 87% of them singletons; the top ten hold around 15%. Points on this clone: The antigen remains undetermined.

Sequences were derived from peripheral blood, sampled on day 0 of AZD1222 vaccination. This chain uses TRBV7-8 with TRBJ1-3; a possible D gene is TRBD1 (6 bases). The receptor was isolated from an adult in good health. The CDR3 DNA is TGTGCCAGCAGCCCCGCACAGGGTATAGACACCATATATTTT. This gives the protein CASSPAQGIDTIYF.